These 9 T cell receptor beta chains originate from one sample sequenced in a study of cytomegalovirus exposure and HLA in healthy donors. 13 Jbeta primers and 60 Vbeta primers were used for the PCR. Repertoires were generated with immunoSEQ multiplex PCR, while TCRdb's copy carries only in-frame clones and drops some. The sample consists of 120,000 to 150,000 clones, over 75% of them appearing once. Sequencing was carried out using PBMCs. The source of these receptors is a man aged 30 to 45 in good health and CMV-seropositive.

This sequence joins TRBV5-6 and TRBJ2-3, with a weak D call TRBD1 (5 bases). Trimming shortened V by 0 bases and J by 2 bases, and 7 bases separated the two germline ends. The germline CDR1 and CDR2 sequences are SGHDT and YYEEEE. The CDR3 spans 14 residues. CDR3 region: CASSLGGYTDTQYF. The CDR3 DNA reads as TGTGCCAGCAGCTTGGGGGGCTACACAGATACGCAGTATTTT.

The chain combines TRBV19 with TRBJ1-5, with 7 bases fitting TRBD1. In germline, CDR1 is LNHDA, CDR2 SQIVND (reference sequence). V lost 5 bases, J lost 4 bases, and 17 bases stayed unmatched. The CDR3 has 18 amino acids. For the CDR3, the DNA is TGTGCCAGTAGTGTATCACCTCACAGGGGTTCTGGTAATCAGCCCCAGCATTTT. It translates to CASSVSPHRGSGNQPQHF.

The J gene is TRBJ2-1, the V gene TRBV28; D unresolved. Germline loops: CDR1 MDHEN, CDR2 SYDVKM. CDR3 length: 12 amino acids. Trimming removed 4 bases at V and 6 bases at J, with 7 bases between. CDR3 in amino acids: CASSSVLNEQFF. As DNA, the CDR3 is TGTGCCAGCAGTTCCGTCCTCAATGAGCAGTTCTTC.

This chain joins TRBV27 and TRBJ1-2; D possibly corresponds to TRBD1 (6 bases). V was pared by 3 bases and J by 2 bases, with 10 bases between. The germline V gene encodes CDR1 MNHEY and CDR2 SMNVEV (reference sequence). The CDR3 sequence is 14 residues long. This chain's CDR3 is CASSFTGTNYGYTF. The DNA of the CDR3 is TGTGCCAGCAGTTTTACAGGGACAAACTATGGCTACACCTTC.

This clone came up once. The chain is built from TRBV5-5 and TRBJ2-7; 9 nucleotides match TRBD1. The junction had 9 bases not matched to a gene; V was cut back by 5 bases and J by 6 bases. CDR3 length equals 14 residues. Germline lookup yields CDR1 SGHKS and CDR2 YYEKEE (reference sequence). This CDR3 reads CASRPLGQGFEQYF. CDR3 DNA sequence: TGTGCCAGCAGGCCTCTGGGACAGGGATTCGAGCAGTACTTC.

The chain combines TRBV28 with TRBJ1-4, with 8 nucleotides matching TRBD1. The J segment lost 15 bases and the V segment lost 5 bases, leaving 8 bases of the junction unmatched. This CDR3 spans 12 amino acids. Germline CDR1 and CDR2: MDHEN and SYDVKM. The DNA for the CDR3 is TGTGCCAGCAGTCGCCGGACAGGGAGGGTGTTTTTT. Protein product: CASSRRTGRVFF.

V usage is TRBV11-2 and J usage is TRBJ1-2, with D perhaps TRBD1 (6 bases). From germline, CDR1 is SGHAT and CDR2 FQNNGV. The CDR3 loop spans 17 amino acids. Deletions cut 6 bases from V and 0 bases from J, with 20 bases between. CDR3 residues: CASSYRDTDATNYGYTF. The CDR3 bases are TGTGCCAGCAGTTACCGGGACACCGACGCTACTAACTATGGCTACACCTTC.

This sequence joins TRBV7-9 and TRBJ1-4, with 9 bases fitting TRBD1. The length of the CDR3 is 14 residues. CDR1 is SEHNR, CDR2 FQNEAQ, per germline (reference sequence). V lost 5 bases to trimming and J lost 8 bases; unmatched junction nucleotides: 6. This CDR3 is CASSRDREEEKLFF. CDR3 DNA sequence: TGTGCCAGCAGCCGGGACAGGGAAGAGGAAAAACTGTTTTTT.

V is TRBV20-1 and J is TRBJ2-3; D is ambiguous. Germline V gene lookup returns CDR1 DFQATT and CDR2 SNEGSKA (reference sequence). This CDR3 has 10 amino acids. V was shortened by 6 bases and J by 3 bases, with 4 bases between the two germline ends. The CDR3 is CSALTDTQYF. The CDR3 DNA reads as TGCAGTGCCTTAACAGATACGCAGTATTTT.